This TCR beta chain was recorded in a study of blood T cell repertoires in COVID-19. About the research overall: COVID-19 samples, acute and convalescent, were from the United States, Italy and Spain.

V shed 4 bases, J shed 6 bases, and the junction held 5 bases outside the gene matches. The CDR3 covers 14 residues. The germline V gene encodes CDR1 KGHDR and CDR2 SFDVKD. Libraries were prepared by immunoSEQ multiplex PCR; TCRdb keeps only in-frame clonotypes and omits some of them. The sample records approximately 490,000 clones, about nine tenths being singletons. Enrollees, 18 to 89 years old, lived in approximately 25 US areas. Participant reports of clinical history set cohort assignment. The J gene is TRBJ1-5, the V gene TRBV24-1; 7 bases map to TRBD1. Sequences were obtained from PBMCs or T cells enriched from blood (not recorded which). The receptor was derived from a woman aged 60-75 years who had recovered from COVID-19. CDR3 nucleotide sequence: TGTGCCACCAGTGAGGCAGGGGGAGGTCAGCCCCAGCATTTT. Translation gives CATSEAGGGQPQHF.